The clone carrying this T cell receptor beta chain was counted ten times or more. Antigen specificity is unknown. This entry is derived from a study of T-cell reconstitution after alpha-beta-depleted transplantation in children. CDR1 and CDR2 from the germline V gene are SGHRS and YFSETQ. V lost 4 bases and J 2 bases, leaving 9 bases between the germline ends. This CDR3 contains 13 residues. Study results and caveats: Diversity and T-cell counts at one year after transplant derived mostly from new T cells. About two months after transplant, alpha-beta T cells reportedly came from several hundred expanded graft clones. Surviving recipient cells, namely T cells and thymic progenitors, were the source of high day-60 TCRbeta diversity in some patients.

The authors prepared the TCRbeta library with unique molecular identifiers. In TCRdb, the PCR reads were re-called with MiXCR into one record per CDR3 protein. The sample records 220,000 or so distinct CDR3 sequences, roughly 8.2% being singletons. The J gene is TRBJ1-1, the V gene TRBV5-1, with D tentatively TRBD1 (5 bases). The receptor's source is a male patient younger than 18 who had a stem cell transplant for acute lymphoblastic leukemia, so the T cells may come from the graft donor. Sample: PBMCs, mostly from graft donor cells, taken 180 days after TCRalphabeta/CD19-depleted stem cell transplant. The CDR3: CASSGAPNTEAFF. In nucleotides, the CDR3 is TGCGCCAGCAGCGGGGCACCAAACACTGAAGCTTTCTTT. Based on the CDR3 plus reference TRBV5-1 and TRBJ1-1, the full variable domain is KAGVTQTPRYLIKTRGQQVTLSCSPISGHRSVSWYQQTPGQGLQFLFEYFSETQRNKGNFPGRFSGRQFSNSRSEMNVSTLELGDSALYLCASSGAPNTEAFFGQGTRLTVV.